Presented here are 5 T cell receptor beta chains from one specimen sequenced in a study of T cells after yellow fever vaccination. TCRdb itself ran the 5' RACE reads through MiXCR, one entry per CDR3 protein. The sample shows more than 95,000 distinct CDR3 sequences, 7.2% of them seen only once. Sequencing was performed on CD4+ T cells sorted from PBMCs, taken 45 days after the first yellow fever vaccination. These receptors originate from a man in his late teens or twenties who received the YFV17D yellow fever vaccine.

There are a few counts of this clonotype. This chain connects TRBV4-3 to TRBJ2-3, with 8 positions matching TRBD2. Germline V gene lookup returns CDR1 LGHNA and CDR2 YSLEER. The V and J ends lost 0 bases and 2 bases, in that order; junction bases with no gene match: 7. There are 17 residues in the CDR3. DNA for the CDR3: TGCGCCAGCAGCCAAGAGTTAGCGGGGTACAACACAGATACGCAGTATTTT. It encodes CASSQELAGYNTDTQYF.

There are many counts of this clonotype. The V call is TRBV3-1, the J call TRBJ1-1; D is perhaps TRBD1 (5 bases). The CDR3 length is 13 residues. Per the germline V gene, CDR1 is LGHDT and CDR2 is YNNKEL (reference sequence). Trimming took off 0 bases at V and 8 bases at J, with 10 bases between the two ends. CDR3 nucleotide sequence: TGTGCCAGCAGCCAAGATCTTCAGGGCGAAGCTTTCTTT. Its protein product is CASSQDLQGEAFF.

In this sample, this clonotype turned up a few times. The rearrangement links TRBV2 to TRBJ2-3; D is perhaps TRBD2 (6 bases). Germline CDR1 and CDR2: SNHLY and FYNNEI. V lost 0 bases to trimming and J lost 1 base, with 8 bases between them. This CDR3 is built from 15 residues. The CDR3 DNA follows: TGTGCCAGCAGTGAAGCATGGGGGGGCACAGATACGCAGTATTTT. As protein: CASSEAWGGTDTQYF. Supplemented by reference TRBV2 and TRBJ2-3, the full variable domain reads EPEVTQTPSHQVTQMGQEVILRCVPISNHLYFYWYRQILGQKVEFLVSFYNNEISEKSEIFDDQFSVERPDGSNFTLKIRSTKLEDSAMYFCASSEAWGGTDTQYFGPGTRLTVL.

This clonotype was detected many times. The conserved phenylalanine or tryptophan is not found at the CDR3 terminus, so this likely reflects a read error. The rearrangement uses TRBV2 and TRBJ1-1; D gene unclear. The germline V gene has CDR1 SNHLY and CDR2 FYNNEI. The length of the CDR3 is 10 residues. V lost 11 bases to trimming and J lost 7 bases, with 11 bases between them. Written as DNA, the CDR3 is TGTGCCGGGGAACGGGTTGAAGCTTTCTTG. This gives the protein CAGERVEAFL.

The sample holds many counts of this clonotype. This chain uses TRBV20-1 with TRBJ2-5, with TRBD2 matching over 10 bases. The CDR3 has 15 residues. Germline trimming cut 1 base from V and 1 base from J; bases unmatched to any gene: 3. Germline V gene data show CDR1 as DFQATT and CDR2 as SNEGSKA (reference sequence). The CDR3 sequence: CSARASGGVQETQYF. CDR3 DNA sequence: TGCAGTGCTAGAGCTAGCGGGGGTGTCCAAGAGACCCAGTACTTC.